This T cell receptor (beta chain) came from a study of CD8 T cells in Susac syndrome. TCR beta sequencing was performed on blood CD8+ and CD4+ T cells. This CDR3 is 14 amino acids long. V was trimmed by 4 bases and J by 2 bases, leaving 12 bases between them. The germline V gene has CDR1 LGHDT and CDR2 YNNKEL (reference sequence). It was with random hexamers that roughly 0.5 to 1 ug RNA was reverse transcribed. With immunoSEQ multiplex PCR, TCR beta CDR3 was amplified across 54 Vbeta and 13 Jbeta. TCRdb used MiXCR to reprocess the immunoSEQ multiplex PCR reads, holding one entry per CDR3 protein. The data show 300,000 or so distinct CDR3 sequences, around 90% seen once. The table lists this clonotype with a few counts.

The V gene is TRBV3-1, the J gene TRBJ2-7; D possibly corresponds to TRBD1 (5 bases). The clonotype originates from a human donor with multiple sclerosis. The sample consisted of CD4+ T cells from PBMCs. CDR3 bases: TGTGCCAGCAGCCCCCGACAGCTCCCCTACGAGCAGTACTTC. This sequence encodes CASSPRQLPYEQYF.